The clone carrying this T cell receptor beta chain was seen a single time. Its antigen is unknown. Here immunoSEQ multiplex PCR was the method, and the copy in TCRdb shows in-frame clones only, minus some. Of 65,000 to 100,000 clones listed, around 83% are singletons. Chemo-refractory metastatic non-small-cell lung cancer patients were treated with focal radiation plus CTLA-4 blockade with ipilimumab. This sample was taken from a study of radiotherapy plus CTLA-4 blockade in lung cancer. Study details: Of the patients, about 20% showed objective responses and around 32% attained disease control. Study results and limitations: In blood, after radiotherapy plus ipilimumab, tumor-derived TCR clones expanded. Interferon-beta and early blood T cell clone dynamics reportedly predicted response best.

There are 18 residues in the CDR3. V gave up 3 bases and J gave up 1 base; unmatched junction bases: 7. Germline V gene data show CDR1 as SGHDN and CDR2 as FVKESK. V is TRBV14 and J is TRBJ2-2; 11 positions match TRBD2. The sequence came from a human donor with non-small cell lung cancer who had stable disease on radiotherapy plus ipilimumab. The specimen comprised peripheral blood, sampled from a patient treated with radiotherapy plus ipilimumab. CDR3: CASSQRILAGVNTGELFF. CDR3 in DNA: TGTGCCAGCAGCCAGCGAATACTAGCGGGAGTGAACACCGGGGAGCTGTTTTTT.